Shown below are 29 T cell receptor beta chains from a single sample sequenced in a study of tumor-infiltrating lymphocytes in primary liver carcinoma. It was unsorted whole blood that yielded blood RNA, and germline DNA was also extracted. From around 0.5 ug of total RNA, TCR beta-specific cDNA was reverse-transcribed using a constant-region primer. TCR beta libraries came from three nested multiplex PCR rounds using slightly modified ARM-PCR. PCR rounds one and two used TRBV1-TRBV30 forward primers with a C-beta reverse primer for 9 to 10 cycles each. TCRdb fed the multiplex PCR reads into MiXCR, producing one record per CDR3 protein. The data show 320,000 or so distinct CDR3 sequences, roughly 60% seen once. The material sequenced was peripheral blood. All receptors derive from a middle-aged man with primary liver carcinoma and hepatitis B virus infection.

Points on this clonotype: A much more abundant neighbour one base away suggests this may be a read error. In DNA, the CDR3 is TGCGCCAGCAGCCCCTTACCCGACCAAGCGACCCAGTACTTC. Translating it yields CASSPLPDQATQYF. This chain joins TRBV5-1 and TRBJ2-5; D unresolved. CDR3 length: 14 residues. Germline loops: CDR1 SGHRS, CDR2 YFSETQ.

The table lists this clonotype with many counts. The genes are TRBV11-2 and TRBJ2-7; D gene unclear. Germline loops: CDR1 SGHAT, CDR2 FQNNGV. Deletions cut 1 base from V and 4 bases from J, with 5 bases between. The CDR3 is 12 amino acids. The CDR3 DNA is TGTGCCAGCAGCTTAGGTTGGTACGAGCAGTACTTC. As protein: CASSLGWYEQYF. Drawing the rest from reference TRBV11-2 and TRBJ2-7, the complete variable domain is EAGVAQSPRYKIIEKRQSVAFWCNPISGHATLYWYQQILGQGPKLLIQFQNNGVVDDSQLPKDRFSAERLKGVDSTLKIQPAKLEDSAVYLCASSLGWYEQYFGPGTRLTVT.

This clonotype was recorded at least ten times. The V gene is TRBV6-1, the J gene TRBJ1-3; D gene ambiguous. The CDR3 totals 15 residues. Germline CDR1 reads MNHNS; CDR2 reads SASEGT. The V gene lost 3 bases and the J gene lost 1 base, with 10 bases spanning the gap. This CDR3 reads CASSDAGRSGNTIYF. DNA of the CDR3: TGTGCCAGCAGTGATGCGGGGAGATCTGGAAACACCATATATTTT.

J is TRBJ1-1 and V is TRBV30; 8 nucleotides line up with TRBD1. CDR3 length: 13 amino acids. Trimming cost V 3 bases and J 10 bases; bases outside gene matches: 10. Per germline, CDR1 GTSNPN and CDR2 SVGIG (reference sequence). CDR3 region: CAWRPTGELGAFF. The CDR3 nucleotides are TGTGCCTGGAGGCCGACAGGGGAGCTCGGAGCTTTCTTT.

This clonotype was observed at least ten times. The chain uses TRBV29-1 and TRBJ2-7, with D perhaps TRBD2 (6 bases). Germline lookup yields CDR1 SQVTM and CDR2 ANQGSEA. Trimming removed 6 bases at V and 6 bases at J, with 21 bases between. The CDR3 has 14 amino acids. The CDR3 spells CSVAYGDWSLEQYF. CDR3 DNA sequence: TGCAGCGTGGCCTACGGGGACTGGAGCCTCGAGCAGTACTTC.

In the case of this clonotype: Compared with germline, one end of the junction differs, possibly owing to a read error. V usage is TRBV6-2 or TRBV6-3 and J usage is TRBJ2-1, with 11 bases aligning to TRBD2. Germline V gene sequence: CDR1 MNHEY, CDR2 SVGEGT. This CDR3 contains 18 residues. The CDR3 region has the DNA TGTGTCAGCACCCCCGGGACAGCCATAGCGGGGGGGATCAATGAGCAGTTCTTC. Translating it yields CVSTPGTAIAGGINEQFF.

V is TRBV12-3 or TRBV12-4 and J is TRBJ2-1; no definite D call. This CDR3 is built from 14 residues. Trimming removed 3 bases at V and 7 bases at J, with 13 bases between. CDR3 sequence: CASSLNFILNEQFF. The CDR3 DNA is TGTGCCAGCAGTTTGAACTTTATCTTGAATGAGCAGTTCTTC.

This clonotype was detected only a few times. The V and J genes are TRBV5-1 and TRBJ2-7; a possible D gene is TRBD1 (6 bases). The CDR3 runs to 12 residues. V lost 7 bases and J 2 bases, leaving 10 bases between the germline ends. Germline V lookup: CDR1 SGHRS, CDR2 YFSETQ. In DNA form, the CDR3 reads TGCGCCAGCGGGGGCGTAACCTACGAGCAGTACTTC. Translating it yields CASGGVTYEQYF.

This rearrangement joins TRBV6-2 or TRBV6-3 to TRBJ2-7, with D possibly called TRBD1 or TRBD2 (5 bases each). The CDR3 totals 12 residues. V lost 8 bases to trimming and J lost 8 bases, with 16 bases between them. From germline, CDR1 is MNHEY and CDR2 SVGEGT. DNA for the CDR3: TGTGCCAGCCTATCGATAGGGACCAAGCAGTACTTC. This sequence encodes CASLSIGTKQYF.

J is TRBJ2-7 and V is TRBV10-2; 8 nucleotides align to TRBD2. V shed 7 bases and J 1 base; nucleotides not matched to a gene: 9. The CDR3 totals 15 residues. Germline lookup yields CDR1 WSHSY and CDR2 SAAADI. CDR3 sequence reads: CASNCSGTISYEQYF. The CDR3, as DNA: TGCGCCAGCAATTGTAGCGGGACGATTTCCTACGAGCAGTACTTC.

Here the CDR3 reads CASTLELAVPYEQYF. The CDR3 bases are TGTGCCAGCACCCTAGAACTAGCCGTTCCCTACGAGCAGTACTTC. The V call is TRBV5-5, the J call TRBJ2-7, with TRBD2 as a possible D gene (6 bases). The germline gives CDR1 SGHKS, CDR2 YYEKEE (reference sequence). V was cut by 6 bases and J by 2 bases, with 18 bases left in between. CDR3 length: 15 amino acids. Drawing the rest from reference TRBV5-5 and TRBJ2-7, the complete variable domain is DAGVTQSPTHLIKTRGQQVTLRCSPISGHKSVSWYQQVLGQGPQFIFQYYEKEERGRGNFPDRFSARQFPNYSSELNVNALLLGDSALYLCASTLELAVPYEQYFGPGTRLTVT.

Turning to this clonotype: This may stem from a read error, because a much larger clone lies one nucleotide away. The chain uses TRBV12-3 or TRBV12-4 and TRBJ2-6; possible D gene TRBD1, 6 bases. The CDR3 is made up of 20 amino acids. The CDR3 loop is CASSFIGRGSISSGADVLTF. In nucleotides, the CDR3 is TGTGCCAGCAGTTTCATCGGCAGGGGTTCCATTAGCTCTGGGGCCGACGTCCTGACTTTC.

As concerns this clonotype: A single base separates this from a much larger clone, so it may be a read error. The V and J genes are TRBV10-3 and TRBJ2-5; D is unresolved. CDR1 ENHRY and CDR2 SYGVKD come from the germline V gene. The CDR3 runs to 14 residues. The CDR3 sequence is CAINESNRQETQYF. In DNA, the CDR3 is TGTGCCATCAATGAGTCTAACAGACAAGAGACCCAGTACTTC.

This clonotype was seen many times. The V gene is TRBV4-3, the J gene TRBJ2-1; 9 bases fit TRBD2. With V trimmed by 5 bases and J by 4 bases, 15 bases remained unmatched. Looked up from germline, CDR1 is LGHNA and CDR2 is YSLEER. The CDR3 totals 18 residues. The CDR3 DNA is TGCGCCAGCAGCTCACGGGCGGGACTAGCCCCAACTTACAATGAGCAGTTCTTC. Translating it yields CASSSRAGLAPTYNEQFF.

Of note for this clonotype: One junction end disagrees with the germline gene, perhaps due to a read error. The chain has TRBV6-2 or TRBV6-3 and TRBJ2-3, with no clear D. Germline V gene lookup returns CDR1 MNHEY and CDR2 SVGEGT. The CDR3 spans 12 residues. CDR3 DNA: TGTGTCAGCAGGCCCTCTGCGGATATGCAGTATTTT. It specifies CVSRPSADMQYF.

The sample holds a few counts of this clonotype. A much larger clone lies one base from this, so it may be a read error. The CDR3 sequence: CASSYSGRGGYNEQFF. DNA of the CDR3: TGTGCCAGCAGTTACTCGGGACGGGGGGGTTACAATGAGCAGTTCTTC. This rearrangement joins TRBV6-5 to TRBJ2-1, with 8 positions matching TRBD2. The CDR3 length is 16 residues. CDR1 is MNHEY and CDR2 is SVGAGI in the germline V gene. The junction had 5 bases not matched to a gene; V was cut back by 0 bases and J by 4 bases.

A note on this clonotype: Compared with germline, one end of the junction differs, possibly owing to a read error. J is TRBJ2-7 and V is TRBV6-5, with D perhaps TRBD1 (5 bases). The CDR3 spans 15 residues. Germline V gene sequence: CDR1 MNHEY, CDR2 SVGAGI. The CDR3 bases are TGTGCCAGCACCCAGAATAGGGGCAGAACCTACGAGCAATACTTC. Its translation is CASTQNRGRTYEQYF.

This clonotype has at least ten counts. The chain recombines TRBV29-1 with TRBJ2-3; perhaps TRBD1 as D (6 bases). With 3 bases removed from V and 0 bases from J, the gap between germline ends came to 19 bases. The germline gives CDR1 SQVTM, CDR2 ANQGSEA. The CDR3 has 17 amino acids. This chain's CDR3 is CSVEISRGFTSTDTQYF. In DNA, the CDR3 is TGCAGCGTTGAGATTTCCAGGGGATTCACTAGCACAGATACGCAGTATTTT.

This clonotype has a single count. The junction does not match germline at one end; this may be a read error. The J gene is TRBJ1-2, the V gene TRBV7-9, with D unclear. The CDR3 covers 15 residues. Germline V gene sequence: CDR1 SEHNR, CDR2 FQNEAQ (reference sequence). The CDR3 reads CASSLLDLGGSGYTF. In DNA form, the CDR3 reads TGTGCCAGCAGCCTTCTCGACCTCGGCGGGTCTGGCTATACCTTC.

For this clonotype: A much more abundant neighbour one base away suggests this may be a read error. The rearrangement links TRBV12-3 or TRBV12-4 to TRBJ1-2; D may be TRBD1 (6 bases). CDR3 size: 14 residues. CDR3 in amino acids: CVSTGRGAVRGYTF. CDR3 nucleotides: TGTGTCAGCACCGGACGGGGGGCGGTCCGTGGCTACACCTTC.

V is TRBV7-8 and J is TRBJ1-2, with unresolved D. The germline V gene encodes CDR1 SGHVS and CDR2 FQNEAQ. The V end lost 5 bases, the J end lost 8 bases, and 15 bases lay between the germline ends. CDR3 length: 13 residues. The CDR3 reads CASSIRSMEGYTF. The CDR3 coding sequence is TGTGCCAGCAGCATCCGGTCGATGGAGGGCTACACCTTC.

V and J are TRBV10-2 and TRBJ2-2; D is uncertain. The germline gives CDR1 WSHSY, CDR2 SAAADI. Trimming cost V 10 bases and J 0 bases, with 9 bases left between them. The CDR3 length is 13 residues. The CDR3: CATRVTNTGELFF. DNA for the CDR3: TGCGCCACCCGAGTAACGAACACCGGGGAGCTGTTTTTT.

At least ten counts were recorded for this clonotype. DNA for the CDR3: TGTGCCAGCAGCGCCTGGGACTCCCACACCGGGGAGCTGTTTTTT. Translating gives CASSAWDSHTGELFF. The chain links TRBV5-6 to TRBJ2-2; tentatively, D is TRBD2 (6 bases). The CDR3 runs 15 residues. CDR1 is SGHDT and CDR2 is YYEEEE in the germline V gene. Trimming pared 4 bases from V and 3 bases from J, leaving 13 bases between. The whole variable domain, filled in from reference TRBV5-6 and TRBJ2-2, reads DAGVTQSPTHLIKTRGQQVTLRCSPKSGHDTVSWYQQALGQGPQFIFQYYEEEERQRGNFPDRFSGHQFPNYSSELNVNALLLGDSALYLCASSAWDSHTGELFFGEGSRLTVL.

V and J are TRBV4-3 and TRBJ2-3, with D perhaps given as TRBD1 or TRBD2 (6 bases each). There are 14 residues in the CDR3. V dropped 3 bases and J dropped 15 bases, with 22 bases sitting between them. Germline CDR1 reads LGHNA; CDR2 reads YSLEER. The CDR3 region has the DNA TGCGCCAGCAGCCAGGGGGGCCTCGGGGGTATGCAATATTTT. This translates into CASSQGGLGGMQYF.

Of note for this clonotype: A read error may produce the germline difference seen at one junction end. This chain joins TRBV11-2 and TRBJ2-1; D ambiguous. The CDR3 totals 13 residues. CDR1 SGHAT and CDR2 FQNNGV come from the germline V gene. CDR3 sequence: CVSTRTSNNEQFF. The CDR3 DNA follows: TGTGTCAGCACCCGTACCTCCAACAATGAGCAGTTCTTC.

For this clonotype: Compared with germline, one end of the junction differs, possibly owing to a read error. Written as DNA, the CDR3 is TGTGCCAGCAGTTTAGGTGGGGGAACAGGGGGACAAGAGACGCAGTACTTC. Protein sequence: CASSLGGGTGGQETQYF. The rearrangement joins TRBV28 to TRBJ2-5; TRBD1 agrees at 8 bases. This CDR3 is built from 17 residues. Germline CDR1 and CDR2: MDHEN and SYDVKM.

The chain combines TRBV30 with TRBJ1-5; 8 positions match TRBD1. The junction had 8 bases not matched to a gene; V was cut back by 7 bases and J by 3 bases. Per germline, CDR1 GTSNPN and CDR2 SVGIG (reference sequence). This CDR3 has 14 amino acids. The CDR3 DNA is TGTGCCTTAGACAGGGGTGGTTACAATCAGCCCCAGCATTTT. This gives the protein CALDRGGYNQPQHF. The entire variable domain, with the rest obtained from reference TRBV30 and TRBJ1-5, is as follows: SQTIHQWPATLVQPVGSPLSLECTVEGTSNPNLYWYRQAAGRGLQLLFYSVGIGQISSEVPQNLSASRPQDRQFILSSKKLLLSDSGFYLCALDRGGYNQPQHFGDGTRLSIL.

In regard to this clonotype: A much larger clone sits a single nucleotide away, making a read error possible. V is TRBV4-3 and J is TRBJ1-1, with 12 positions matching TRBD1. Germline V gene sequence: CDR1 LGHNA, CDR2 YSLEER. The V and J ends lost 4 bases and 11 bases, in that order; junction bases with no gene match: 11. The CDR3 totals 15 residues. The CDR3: CASSRGGTGGVMAFF. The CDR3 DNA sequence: TGCGCCAGCAGCCGAGGGGGGACAGGGGGCGTCATGGCTTTCTTT.

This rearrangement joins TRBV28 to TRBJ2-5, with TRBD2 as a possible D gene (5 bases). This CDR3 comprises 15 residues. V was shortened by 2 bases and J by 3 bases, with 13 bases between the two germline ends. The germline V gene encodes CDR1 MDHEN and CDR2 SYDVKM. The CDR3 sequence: CASSLESPGEETQYF. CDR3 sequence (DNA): TGTGCCAGCAGTTTAGAGAGTCCCGGGGAAGAGACCCAGTACTTC.